This TCR beta chain was obtained from a study of OX40 agonist ivuxolimab in advanced cancers. Looking at the study overall: Recorded diagnoses for dose-escalation patients were hepatocellular carcinoma, melanoma, renal cell or head and neck cancer. Aged 23 to 79 with a mean of 60 years, they were almost 85% male. Prior anti-PD-1, anti-PD-L1 or anti-CTLA-4 therapy was allowed; 40% to 50% had some.

Generated by immunoSEQ multiplex PCR, the TCRdb table keeps only in-frame clones and is missing some. The sample lists about 150,000 clones; 85% to 95% were seen once. With 4 bases removed from V and 3 bases from J, the gap between germline ends came to 12 bases. The germline V gene encodes CDR1 LGHNA and CDR2 YSLEER. This CDR3 region has 15 residues. The clonotype comes from an adult with an advanced solid tumor such as melanoma, head and neck, liver or kidney cancer. The sample in question was CD4+ or CD8+ T cells sorted from blood, obtained in a trial of the OX40 agonist ivuxolimab. The chain couples TRBV4-3 to TRBJ2-2; D tentatively reads TRBD1 or TRBD2 (5 bases each). The CDR3 DNA is TGCGCCAGCAGCCGGCGAGTGGGGGACACCGGGGAGCTGTTTTTT. Protein sequence: CASSRRVGDTGELFF.